This TCR beta chain came from a study of control samples from healthy donors and cancer patients. Deletions cut 3 bases from V and 1 base from J, with 12 bases between. There are 15 residues in the CDR3. Looked up from germline, CDR1 is SGHTA and CDR2 is FQGNSA. Sequencing used immunoSEQ multiplex PCR; TCRdb keeps in-frame clones, though not all of them. The sample includes approximately 85,000 clones, around 90% seen only once; the top ten take 7.6%. The material sequenced was blood. This clonotype was obtained from a woman aged 60-75 years in good health. The rearrangement uses TRBV7-2 and TRBJ1-1, with TRBD1 as a possible D gene (6 bases). The CDR3 loop reads CASSFQQGGNTEAFF. The CDR3 nucleotides read TGTGCCAGCAGCTTTCAACAGGGTGGGAACACTGAAGCTTTCTTT. Full variable domain (outside the CDR3, taken from reference TRBV7-2 and TRBJ1-1): GAGVSQSPSNKVTEKGKDVELRCDPISGHTALYWYRQSLGQGLEFLIYFQGNSAPDKSGLPSDRFSAERTGGSVSTLTIQRTQQEDSAVYLCASSFQQGGNTEAFFGQGTRLTVV.